This is a list of T cell receptor beta chains from one sample in a study of blood T cell repertoires in COVID-19. The data were produced by immunoSEQ multiplex PCR, yet TCRdb's version contains in-frame clones alone and is incomplete. In the table there are tens of thousands of clones, 60% to 85% of which are singletons. The material sequenced was peripheral blood. The receptor source for this set is a man aged 25 to 40 with COVID-19, enrolled during active disease. Both conserved end residues are part of each CDR3. D genes are given only for firm matches. The size entry is marked missing in some rows and otherwise reads once, few, many or a size class.

d_gene	v_gene	abundance	j_gene	CDR3aa	CDR3nt
NA	TRBV4-1	NA	TRBJ2-1	CASSPGGWPKNNEQFF	TGCGCCAGCAGCCCCGGAGGGTGGCCGAAGAACAATGAGCAGTTCTTC
TRBD2	TRBV13	NA	TRBJ2-1	CASSPLSGGASDWNEQFF	TGTGCCAGCAGCCCCCTCAGCGGGGGGGCCAGTGATTGGAATGAGCAGTTCTTC
NA	TRBV5-1	NA	TRBJ1-1	CASSPAATPNTEAFF	TGCGCCAGCAGCCCCGCGGCAACACCGAACACTGAAGCTTTCTTT
TRBD1	TRBV10-3	NA	TRBJ2-7	CAISVSPDRGYEQYF	TGTGCCATCAGTGTTTCCCCGGACAGGGGTTACGAGCAGTACTTC
NA	TRBV28	NA	TRBJ1-1	CASSLDPIAGRGTEAFF	TGTGCCAGCAGTTTAGACCCCATTGCCGGGAGGGGGACTGAAGCTTTCTTT
NA	TRBV4-2	NA	TRBJ2-7	CASSQEGGDSLPYEQYF	TGTGCCAGCAGCCAAGAAGGAGGGGACAGCCTCCCCTACGAGCAGTACTTC
TRBD1	TRBV11-3	NA	TRBJ1-2	CASSLLTGGSTANYGYTF	TGTGCCAGCAGCTTGCTTACAGGGGGCTCAACCGCTAACTATGGCTACACCTTC
NA	TRBV29-1	NA	TRBJ2-3	CSVRRPLSTDTQYF	TGCAGCGTCCGCAGGCCATTAAGCACAGATACGCAGTATTTT
NA	TRBV7-2	NA	TRBJ1-5	CASSFPPYSNQPQHF	TGTGCCAGCAGCTTTCCCCCTTATAGCAATCAGCCCCAGCATTTT
TRBD1	TRBV30	NA	TRBJ2-7	CACSGDRNSYEQYF	TGTGCCTGCTCGGGGGACAGGAACTCCTACGAGCAGTACTTC
TRBD1	TRBV5-6	NA	TRBJ2-7	CASIDRGLSYEQYF	TGTGCCAGCATCGACAGGGGGCTCTCCTACGAGCAGTACTTC
TRBD1	TRBV29-1	NA	TRBJ2-3	CSVTDRAHSTDTQYF	TGCAGCGTTACGGACAGGGCCCATAGCACAGATACGCAGTATTTT
TRBD1	TRBV6-2/TRBV6-3	NA	TRBJ1-5	CASSYPLGQGLYSNQPQHF	TGTGCCAGCAGTTACCCCCTGGGACAGGGACTTTATAGCAATCAGCCCCAGCATTTT
TRBD2	TRBV9	NA	TRBJ2-3	CASSVALGRGGSPTDTQYF	TGTGCCAGCAGCGTAGCTCTTGGGCGGGGGGGCAGTCCAACAGATACGCAGTATTTT
TRBD2	TRBV7-6	NA	TRBJ2-3	CASSLEAGAVGTQYF	TGTGCCAGCAGCTTAGAAGCGGGAGCGGTGGGAACGCAGTATTTT
TRBD1	TRBV4-1	NA	TRBJ2-5	CASSQVTGGLETQYF	TGCGCCAGCAGCCAAGTGACAGGGGGGTTAGAGACCCAGTACTTC
NA	TRBV10-3	NA	TRBJ2-7	CAISEQQGFYEQYF	TGTGCCATCAGTGAGCAACAGGGCTTCTACGAGCAGTACTTC
TRBD1	TRBV19	NA	TRBJ1-5	CASSITGTEGQPQHF	TGTGCCAGTAGTATTACCGGGACAGAAGGTCAGCCCCAGCATTTT
TRBD1	TRBV29-1	NA	TRBJ1-1	CSVCKGARAEAFF	TGCAGCGTTTGTAAGGGGGCTCGCGCTGAAGCTTTCTTT
NA	TRBV3-1/TRBV3-2	NA	TRBJ1-2	CASSQDARYRGYTF	TGTGCCAGCAGCCAAGATGCCAGGTACAGGGGCTACACCTTC
TRBD2	TRBV2	NA	TRBJ2-3	CASSTGLAGGSPQTDTQYF	TGTGCCAGCAGTACGGGACTAGCGGGAGGGTCCCCCCAAACAGATACGCAGTATTTT
NA	TRBV9	few	TRBJ2-3	CASSASWGDTDTQYF	TGTGCCAGCAGCGCCTCTTGGGGGGACACAGATACGCAGTATTTT
TRBD2	TRBV11-3	NA	TRBJ2-7	CASSSGLAGSYEQYF	TGTGCCAGCAGCTCGGGACTAGCGGGGTCCTACGAGCAGTACTTC
NA	TRBV28	NA	TRBJ2-1	CASSLRGSSYNEQFF	TGTGCCAGCAGTTTAAGGGGCAGCTCCTACAATGAGCAGTTCTTC
NA	TRBV4-1	NA	TRBJ2-2	CASSPLGGTGELFF	TGCGCCAGCAGCCCCTTAGGGGGCACCGGGGAGCTGTTTTTT
NA	TRBV4-1	once	TRBJ1-1	CASSQEGSTEGYTHEAFF	TGCGCCAGCAGCCAAGAGGGTAGTACGGAGGGATACACACATGAAGCTTTCTTT
NA	TRBV10-3	few	TRBJ1-1	CAISETGRNTEAFF	TGTGCCATCAGTGAGACAGGGCGCAACACTGAAGCTTTCTTT
NA	TRBV28	NA	TRBJ1-5	CASSFRGYSHSNQPQHF	TGTGCCAGCAGTTTTAGGGGCTATAGTCATAGCAATCAGCCCCAGCATTTT
NA	TRBV27	few	TRBJ1-5	CASRTLFGNQPQHF	TGTGCCAGCCGTACCCTATTCGGCAATCAGCCCCAGCATTTT
TRBD2	TRBV29-1	NA	TRBJ2-5	CSVVLAGDISGQETQYF	TGCAGCGTTGTACTAGCGGGAGATATTAGTGGGCAAGAGACCCAGTACTTC
NA	TRBV12-3/TRBV12-4	NA	TRBJ1-2	CASSPEGGYGYTF	TGTGCCAGCAGTCCCGAAGGGGGCTATGGCTACACCTTC
TRBD2	TRBV15	NA	TRBJ2-5	CATSREDREEETQYF	TGTGCCACCAGCAGAGAGGACCGGGAGGAAGAGACCCAGTACTTC
NA	TRBV5-6	NA	TRBJ1-2	CASSLGQINYGYTF	TGTGCCAGCAGCTTGGGACAGATTAACTATGGCTACACCTTC
NA	TRBV7-3	NA	TRBJ1-6	CASSLEGNGSPLHF	TGTGCCAGCAGCCTTGAGGGTAATGGTTCACCCCTCCACTTT
NA	TRBV10-3	NA	TRBJ1-1	CAISESRDTEAFF	TGTGCCATCAGTGAGTCGAGGGACACTGAAGCTTTCTTT
NA	TRBV2	NA	TRBJ2-4	CASSEGAGRAKNIQYF	TGTGCCAGCAGTGAAGGGGCAGGGAGGGCCAAAAACATTCAGTACTTC
TRBD1	TRBV6-5	NA	TRBJ2-3	CASSFGQGSDTQYF	TGTGCCAGCAGTTTTGGACAGGGGTCTGATACGCAGTATTTT
NA	TRBV5-4	NA	TRBJ2-5	CASSSVPVETQYF	TGTGCCAGCAGCTCCGTTCCGGTAGAGACCCAGTACTTC
TRBD1	TRBV4-2	NA	TRBJ2-7	CASSQDRKGGADEQYF	TGTGCCAGCAGCCAAGATCGGAAAGGGGGCGCAGACGAGCAGTACTTC
NA	TRBV30	NA	TRBJ2-5	CAWSQSFGTQYF	TGTGCCTGGTCACAGAGCTTTGGGACCCAGTACTTC
NA	TRBV7-9	NA	TRBJ1-1	CASSQRSQGTEAFF	TGTGCCAGCAGCCAGCGCAGTCAGGGGACTGAAGCTTTCTTT
TRBD2	TRBV6-5	NA	TRBJ2-3	CASLAGVADTQYF	TGTGCCAGTCTAGCGGGAGTAGCAGATACGCAGTATTTT